The 26 T cell receptor beta chains reported below all come from one sample, sequenced in a study of cytomegalovirus exposure and HLA in healthy donors. Use of 60 Vbeta and 13 Jbeta primers characterized the PCR. TCRdb's table, derived via immunoSEQ multiplex PCR, lists solely in-frame clones and lacks some. The repertoire has under 100,000 clones, roughly 85% of them found once; the top ten carry 2.5%. Input material: PBMCs. The source is a man between 25 and 39 years old in good health and CMV-seronegative.

This chain links TRBV6-1 with TRBJ1-3; D gene uncertain. Trimming shortened V by 6 bases and J by 3 bases, and 15 bases separated the two germline ends. This CDR3 has 15 amino acids. Germline V gene sequence: CDR1 MNHNS, CDR2 SASEGT. For the CDR3, the DNA is TGTGCCAGCAGCCAGGAAAACTCTCATGGAAACACCATATATTTT. Protein: CASSQENSHGNTIYF.

The rearrangement joins TRBV30 to TRBJ1-5; TRBD1 aligns across 8 bases. The CDR3 runs to 13 residues. J lost 6 bases, V lost 8 bases, and 9 bases had no gene match. Germline CDR1 and CDR2: GTSNPN and SVGIG (reference sequence). The CDR3 bases are TGTGCCGCACAGGGGGAGATGGGTCAGCCCCAGCATTTT. As protein: CAAQGEMGQPQHF.

The chain combines TRBV7-8 with TRBJ2-7, with D maybe TRBD2 (6 bases). This CDR3 contains 14 residues. The germline V gene encodes CDR1 SGHVS and CDR2 FQNEAQ. The V gene lost 2 bases and the J gene lost 3 bases, with 11 bases spanning the gap. The CDR3 nucleotides are TGTGCCAGCAGCTTATTTGCGGGGAACTACGAGCAGTACTTC. Translation gives CASSLFAGNYEQYF.

The chain is built from TRBV19 and TRBJ2-7, with D unresolved. Trimming pared 1 base from V and 5 bases from J, leaving 9 bases between. CDR3 length equals 13 residues. CDR1 is LNHDA and CDR2 is SQIVND in the germline V gene (reference sequence). The CDR3: CASSIAHIHEQYF. DNA of the CDR3: TGTGCCAGTAGTATAGCCCACATCCACGAGCAGTACTTC.

This sequence joins TRBV7-2 and TRBJ2-7; 7 bases are a match to TRBD1. The germline V gene has CDR1 SGHTA and CDR2 FQGNSA. This CDR3 comprises 14 residues. The J segment lost 6 bases and the V segment lost 4 bases, leaving 9 bases of the junction unmatched. DNA for the CDR3: TGTGCCAGCAGCTCCCGACAGGGCAGCGGCGAGCAGTACTTC. Its protein is CASSSRQGSGEQYF.

This clone appeared once. This chain joins TRBV18 and TRBJ2-7; 13 bases map to TRBD2. Per germline, CDR1 KGHSH and CDR2 LQKENI. This CDR3 comprises 19 residues. Trimming took 3 bases from V and 6 from J; bases not matched to a gene: 17. The CDR3 sequence is CASSPGGMGLAGNSGEQYF. The CDR3 nucleotides are TGTGCCAGCTCACCGGGTGGGATGGGACTAGCGGGAAACTCTGGCGAGCAGTACTTC.

This chain connects TRBV19 to TRBJ1-5; the D is unclear. The V and J ends lost 3 bases and 4 bases respectively, with 7 bases between them. Germline lookup yields CDR1 LNHDA and CDR2 SQIVND (reference sequence). CDR3 size: 13 residues. Written as DNA, the CDR3 is TGTGCCAGTAGTATTAACAGAAATCAGCCCCAGCATTTT. Translation gives CASSINRNQPQHF.

The chain links TRBV5-1 to TRBJ1-3, with D possibly TRBD1 on 5 matching bases. CDR1 is SGHRS, CDR2 YFSETQ, per germline. The length of the CDR3 is 16 residues. V lost 4 bases, J lost 0 bases, and 14 bases lay in between. Written as DNA, the CDR3 is TGCGCCAGCAGCCCCGGGACTCAGAACTCTGGAAACACCATATATTTT. Its protein product is CASSPGTQNSGNTIYF.

This clone was detected once. The rearrangement links TRBV9 to TRBJ2-5; possibly TRBD1 for D (5 bases). CDR1 is SGDLS and CDR2 is YYNGEE in the germline V gene. Trimming cost V 4 bases and J 6 bases, with 16 bases left between them. The CDR3 length is 14 residues. The CDR3 spells CASSTQGSLKTQYF. CDR3 DNA: TGTGCCAGCAGCACCCAGGGTAGTCTTAAGACCCAGTACTTC.

The CDR3 DNA reads as TGTGCCAGCAGTGAACTACAGGGCGGCCGGGAAAAACTGTTTTTT. As protein: CASSELQGGREKLFF. V is TRBV6-1 and J is TRBJ1-4, with D possibly being TRBD1 (6 bases). V was shortened by 2 bases and J by 8 bases, with 15 bases between the two germline ends. CDR1 is MNHNS, CDR2 SASEGT, per germline. The CDR3 length is 15 residues.

This clone has more than one count but fewer than ten. In DNA, the CDR3 is TGTGCCTGGAGTGTGTTGGCGGGGAACACTGAAGCTTTCTTT. It is translated as CAWSVLAGNTEAFF. V is TRBV30 and J is TRBJ1-1; no definite D call. Germline V gene lookup returns CDR1 GTSNPN and CDR2 SVGIG (reference sequence). V was cut by 0 bases and J by 1 base, with 9 bases left in between. The CDR3 extends over 14 amino acids.

The rearrangement links TRBV7-2 to TRBJ1-2; 8 positions match TRBD1. Trimming took 4 bases from V and 10 from J; bases not matched to a gene: 8. Germline CDR1 is SGHTA and CDR2 is FQGNSA. There are 13 residues in the CDR3. The CDR3 region has the DNA TGTGCCAGCAGCTCCGACAGGGGCCCCCCCTACACCTTC. It yields the protein CASSSDRGPPYTF.

The rearrangement uses TRBV7-2 and TRBJ1-5; 7 nucleotides agree with TRBD1. The CDR3 contains 15 residues. CDR1 is SGHTA, CDR2 FQGNSA, per germline. With V trimmed by 5 bases and J by 3 bases, 7 bases remained unmatched. This CDR3 is CASSKQGTLNQPQHF. CDR3 nucleotide sequence: TGTGCCAGCAGCAAACAGGGGACGCTCAATCAGCCCCAGCATTTT.

The chain couples TRBV7-9 to TRBJ2-5; 12 bases match TRBD2. V was pared by 8 bases and J by 1 base, with 11 bases of the junction left unmatched. CDR1 SEHNR and CDR2 FQNEAQ come from the germline V gene (reference sequence). This CDR3 region has 17 residues. The CDR3 nucleotides are TGTGCCAGCCGCCTAGGGACTAGCGGGTCCCCCCAAGAGACCCAGTACTTC. Translation gives CASRLGTSGSPQETQYF.

This clone was seen only a few times. The V gene is TRBV9, the J gene TRBJ1-3; a possible D gene is TRBD1 (6 bases). The CDR3 has 16 amino acids. The V and J ends lost 4 bases and 4 bases respectively, with 18 bases between them. The germline gives CDR1 SGDLS, CDR2 YYNGEE. The DNA for the CDR3 is TGTGCCAGCAGCTCTGACACAGGGCCCCTCGGAAACACCATATATTTT. Amino acids: CASSSDTGPLGNTIYF.

V and J are TRBV29-1 and TRBJ2-2, with D uncertain. Trimming cost V 3 bases and J 3 bases, with 11 bases left between them. Germline loops: CDR1 SQVTM, CDR2 ANQGSEA. The CDR3 spans 14 residues. CDR3 coding DNA: TGCAGCGTTGATACGAACACAGACACCGGGGAGCTGTTTTTT. Translated, it gives CSVDTNTDTGELFF.

The J gene is TRBJ2-7, the V gene TRBV11-2, with D possibly TRBD2 on 6 matching bases. V lost 5 bases and J lost 7, with 18 bases in between. Germline lookup yields CDR1 SGHAT and CDR2 FQNNGV. The CDR3 extends over 14 amino acids. CDR3 DNA: TGTGCCAGCAGCCCCACGAATGGCGCGGGGGAGCAGTACTTC. Protein: CASSPTNGAGEQYF.

The chain carries TRBV12-5 and TRBJ1-2; 8 nucleotides line up with TRBD1. V shed 0 bases, J shed 2 bases, and the junction held 2 bases outside the gene matches. Germline-derived CDR1 and CDR2 are LGHNT and FRNRAP. This CDR3 spans 15 amino acids. Here the CDR3 reads CASGLVAGGNYGYTF. Written as DNA, the CDR3 is TGTGCTAGTGGTTTGGTAGCAGGGGGCAACTATGGCTACACCTTC.

The chain is built from TRBV6-1 and TRBJ2-3; 9 nucleotides agree with TRBD2. Unmatched junction bases numbered 9, after V lost 2 bases and J lost 6 bases. CDR1 is MNHNS and CDR2 is SASEGT in the germline V gene. The CDR3 sequence is 16 residues long. The CDR3 here is CASSENSGGGGDTQYF. The CDR3 nucleotides are TGTGCCAGCAGTGAAAATAGCGGGGGTGGCGGGGATACGCAGTATTTT.

Written as DNA, the CDR3 is TGTGCCTGGAGACAGGGGAATGGGCGCAATCAGCCCCAGCATTTT. Translating it yields CAWRQGNGRNQPQHF. This sequence joins TRBV30 and TRBJ1-5; 7 bases are shared with TRBD1. V lost 3 bases and J lost 2; bases outside the gene matches: 7. Germline V gives CDR1 GTSNPN, CDR2 SVGIG (reference sequence). This CDR3 contains 15 residues.

This chain links TRBV5-6 with TRBJ2-5, with D possibly TRBD1 on 6 matching bases. The DNA end is a closer match to TRBJ2-7, so the J assignment may be wrong. The length of the CDR3 is 15 residues. Germline V gene data show CDR1 as SGHDT and CDR2 as YYEEEE. The CDR3 is CASSLPPGADGEQYF. The CDR3 bases are TGTGCCAGCAGCCTACCTCCAGGGGCGGATGGCGAGCAGTACTTC.

This chain connects TRBV19 to TRBJ2-5; TRBD1 aligns across 7 bases. The CDR3 consists of 16 residues. The V gene's germline CDR1 is LNHDA and CDR2 SQIVND (reference sequence). The V and J ends lost 1 base and 2 bases, in that order; junction bases with no gene match: 7. As DNA, the CDR3 is TGTGCCAGTAGTATAGGTGGGACAGCATTACAAGAGACCCAGTACTTC. This codes for CASSIGGTALQETQYF.

The chain employs TRBV11-1 and TRBJ2-7; D is unclear. Germline loops: CDR1 SGHAT, CDR2 FQDESV (reference sequence). This CDR3 region has 15 residues. Trimming stripped 3 bases from V and 5 bases from J, with 17 bases between. The CDR3, as DNA: TGTGCCAGCAGCTTTGAGATGTCGGTGTCCCACGAGCAGTACTTC. Amino acids: CASSFEMSVSHEQYF.

This clone was recorded once. V is TRBV15 and J is TRBJ1-2, with 7 nucleotides matching TRBD1. Trimming at V came to 7 bases and at J to 4 bases, leaving 6 bases not matched to a gene. Germline-derived CDR1 and CDR2 are LNHNV and YYDKDF (reference sequence). The CDR3 has 13 amino acids. For the CDR3, the DNA is TGTGCCACCACCAACAGGGGAAGCTATGGCTACACCTTC. It codes for CATTNRGSYGYTF.

This clone was seen only once. V and J are TRBV11-1 and TRBJ1-6, with D unresolved. V dropped 5 bases and J dropped 8 bases, with 10 bases sitting between them. Looked up from germline, CDR1 is SGHAT and CDR2 is FQDESV (reference sequence). The CDR3 is made up of 13 amino acids. The chain's CDR3 is CASSTDRDSPLHF. CDR3 nucleotide sequence: TGTGCCAGCAGCACCGATCGCGATTCACCCCTCCACTTT. Full variable domain (missing parts from reference TRBV11-1 and TRBJ1-6): EAEVAQSPRYKITEKSQAVAFWCDPISGHATLYWYRQILGQGPELLVQFQDESVVDDSQLPKDRFSAERLKGVDSTLKIQPAELGDSAMYLCASSTDRDSPLHFGNGTRLTVT.

This chain links TRBV10-3 with TRBJ1-4; the D gene is possibly TRBD1 (5 bases). Trimming removed 4 bases at V and 0 bases at J, with 6 bases between. Germline lookup yields CDR1 ENHRY and CDR2 SYGVKD. The CDR3 sequence is 14 residues long. CDR3 residues: CAISAQATNEKLFF. Here the CDR3 DNA reads TGTGCCATCAGTGCACAGGCAACTAATGAAAAACTGTTTTTT.